The clone carrying this T cell receptor (beta chain) appeared once. The table came from immunoSEQ multiplex PCR; TCRdb's copy has only in-frame clones and leaves some out. The repertoire includes just under 550,000 clones, approximately 78% of them detected once, and roughly 0.013% sits in the top ten. This CDR3 comprises 18 residues. V was clipped by 2 bases and J by 5 bases, with 22 bases between them. CDR1 and CDR2 (germline): SGHAT, FQNNGV. This specimen comes from a study of shared T cell receptors in the human thymus. The same data also went into a second study, on human thymus T cells. That source notes: Thymus specimens were resections from corrective heart surgery. V and J genes seemed to be used with bias in thymic and blood repertoires. Thymic repertoires overlap heavily among unrelated individuals, related research has reported.

The clonotype comes from a boy under three years old with a congenital heart defect. Sample: thymocytes. This chain links TRBV11-2 with TRBJ2-4; possibly TRBD2 for D (8 bases). In DNA, the CDR3 is TGTGCCAGCAGCTTACGGGGGGGGACAGTACGCTTAGAAAACATTCAGTACTTC. It translates to CASSLRGGTVRLENIQYF.